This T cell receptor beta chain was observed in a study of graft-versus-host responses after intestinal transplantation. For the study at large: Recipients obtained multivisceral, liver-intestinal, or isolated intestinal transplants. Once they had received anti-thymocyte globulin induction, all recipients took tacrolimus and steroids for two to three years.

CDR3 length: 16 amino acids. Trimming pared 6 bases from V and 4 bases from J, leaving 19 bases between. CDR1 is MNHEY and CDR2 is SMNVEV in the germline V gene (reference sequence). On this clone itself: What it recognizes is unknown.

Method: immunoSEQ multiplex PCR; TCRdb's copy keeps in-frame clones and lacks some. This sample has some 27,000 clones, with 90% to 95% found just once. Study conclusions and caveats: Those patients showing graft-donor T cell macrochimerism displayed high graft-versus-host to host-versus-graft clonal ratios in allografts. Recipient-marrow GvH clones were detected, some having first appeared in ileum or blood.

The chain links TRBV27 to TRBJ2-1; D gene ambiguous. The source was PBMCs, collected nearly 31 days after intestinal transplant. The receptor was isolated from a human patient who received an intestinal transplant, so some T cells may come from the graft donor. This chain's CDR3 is CASSSNAPRYYNEQFF. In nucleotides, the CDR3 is TGTGCCAGCAGCTCGAACGCCCCGAGATATTACAATGAGCAGTTCTTC.